This T cell receptor (beta chain) is from a study of shared clonotypes between healthy human individuals. Study results and caveats: Limited genetic and exposure-history diversity came from having few donors.

V gave up 6 bases and J gave up 3 bases; unmatched junction bases: 7. Germline V gives CDR1 MGHDK, CDR2 SYGVNS. The CDR3 length is 15 residues. Across several immunoSEQ plates, the genomic DNA of each subset was split evenly. TCRdb's table, derived via immunoSEQ multiplex PCR, lists solely in-frame clones and lacks some. The sample has about 95,000 clones, 67% seen once. On this clone: As yet, its antigen is unknown.

This receptor was taken from a man aged 30 to 39 in good health. The specimen sequenced was memory CD8+ T cells sorted from blood. Noted subset: CD45RO+ cells pooled with CCR7-negative TemRA cells. The chain couples TRBV25-1 to TRBJ2-1; 8 bases map to TRBD1. CDR3 residues: CASSETGEDYNEQFF. The CDR3 DNA sequence: TGTGCCAGCAGCGAGACAGGGGAAGACTACAATGAGCAGTTCTTC.